The source of this T cell receptor beta chain is a study of blood T cell repertoires in COVID-19. Study-wide context: COVID-19 samples from acute and convalescent phases originated in the United States, Italy and Spain. T cells, B-cell-depleted T cells, or PBMCs supplied cDNA or gDNA.

This CDR3 comprises 15 residues. The V gene lost 1 base and the J gene lost 7 bases, with 14 bases spanning the gap. The V gene's germline CDR1 is LGHNA and CDR2 YNFKEQ. The assay was immunoSEQ multiplex PCR, and TCRdb's table has in-frame clones only and misses some. The repertoire holds about 240,000 clones, with around 84% as singletons. This chain links TRBV4-2 with TRBJ2-1; D not resolved. The material sequenced was peripheral blood. This clonotype originated in a young woman with acute or convalescent COVID-19. For the CDR3, the DNA is TGTGCCAGCAGCCAAGTTGGTAGACTTACAAATGAGCAGTTCTTC. Its protein product is CASSQVGRLTNEQFF.